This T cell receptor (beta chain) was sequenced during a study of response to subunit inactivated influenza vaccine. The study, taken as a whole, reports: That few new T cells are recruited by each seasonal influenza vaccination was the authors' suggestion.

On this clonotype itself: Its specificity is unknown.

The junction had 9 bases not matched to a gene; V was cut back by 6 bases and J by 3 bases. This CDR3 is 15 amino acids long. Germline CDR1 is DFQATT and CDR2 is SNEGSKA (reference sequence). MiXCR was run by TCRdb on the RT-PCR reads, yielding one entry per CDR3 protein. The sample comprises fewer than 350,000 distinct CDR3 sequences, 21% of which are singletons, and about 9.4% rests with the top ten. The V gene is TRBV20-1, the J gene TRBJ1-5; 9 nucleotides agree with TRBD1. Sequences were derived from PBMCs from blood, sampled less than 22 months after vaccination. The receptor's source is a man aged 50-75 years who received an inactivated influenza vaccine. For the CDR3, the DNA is TGCAGTGCCAAAGCCGGACAGGGGAACAATCAGCCCCAGCATTTT. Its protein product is CSAKAGQGNNQPQHF.